This T cell receptor beta chain is drawn from a study of shared clonotypes between healthy human individuals (dated by TCRdb to the early 2020s). As for the study more broadly: Two women and three men aged 18 to 49 years were included in the cohort. For each donor, CD4 naive and CD4 memory were each run on three plates, CD8 naive on two plates, and CD8 memory on one plate. Blood TCR repertoires of about 5 healthy adults were deeply sequenced to estimate repertoire size and the extent of clonotype sharing between individuals. Libraries were prepared and TCR repertoires were sequenced by different laboratories using diverse techniques, in order to increase sequencing depth and limit assay-specific biases. Leukapheresis yielded between about 0.85 and 10 billion PBMCs per donor.

About this clone itself: Its antigen is unknown. No much larger clone is present one base from it, and per-base qualities are unavailable.

Healthy HIV-negative adults with no recently reported acute infections or vaccinations were included as donors. Only Caucasian adults living in Nashville, Tennessee, USA were represented among the donors. CD4+ T cells were enriched by magnetic negative selection; naive cells were then positively selected on CD45RA, and the negative fraction formed the memory subset. Blood was collected by leukapheresis, and PBMCs were isolated by Ficoll-Histopaque density gradient centrifugation and then cryopreserved in liquid nitrogen vapor phase. Analytical flow cytometry was used to check the purity and quantity of each magnetically sorted T cell population. Genomic DNA was isolated from each sorted fraction and quantified by UV absorbance on a Nanodrop 2000c. Points the paper makes about the study in general: Naive subsets generally had larger estimated clonotype richness than memory subsets. Incomplete sequencing was indicated by rarefaction of sorted-subset datasets, despite the large sequencing depth. When several donors were compared, the shared fraction of clonotypes was around 4.6% for naive CD4, around 3.6% for naive CD8, 2.3% for memory CD4, and roughly 0.4% for memory CD8. Based on pairwise subsampling, the degree of clonotype sharing among donors was expected to be affected by sequencing depth. Higher generation probabilities were observed for clonotypes shared by all four sorted-subset donors than for non-shared clonotypes. Because the study included a small number of donors, the genetic and exposure-history diversity represented was limited. Sampling was restricted to blood, and TCR repertoires in tissues likely differ from the TCR repertoires found in blood.

Using the deep immunoSEQ assay, TCR CDR3 regions were amplified from genomic DNA by multiplex PCR. Extracted genomic DNA from each cell subset was distributed evenly across all wells of several immunoSEQ 96-well plates, and each plate was treated as a replicate. For sorted subsets, 150 to 250 ng of genomic DNA, equivalent to some 30,000 T cell genomes, went into each replicate PCR. The purified libraries were quantified using a Qubit 3.0 fluorometer, sized with a Bioanalyzer 2100, and then quantified again using the KAPA Library Quantification kit. Every immunoSEQ 96-well plate was sequenced on a separate single-read 150-cycle Illumina NextSeq 550 flow cell. On the authors' methods: Because the immunoSEQ output held only junctional sequences and lacked quality scores, the filtering could not match the filtering applied to full-length reads. Sequences were annotated with PyIR, a Python wrapper for IgBLAST v1.9, using IMGT germline references to assign V/J genes and CDR3. Reads were removed for weak V/J assignments (E-value above 1e-6), missing CDR3, stop codons, out-of-frame junctions, or ambiguous translated residues. V3J clonotypes were defined as sequences sharing an identical inferred V gene, J gene, and CDR3 amino acid sequence. The percentage overlap between two repertoires was calculated by dividing the number of shared unique clonotypes by the size of the smaller repertoire. Three approaches were used to assess repertoire richness: RTK rarefaction, the Chao1 estimator, and Recon v2.1 estimates of unobserved clonotypes. OLGA was used to compute generation probabilities for all TCRbeta clonotypes that the gDNA method yielded from four donors. TCRdb limited this immuneACCESS table to in-frame rearrangements with V and J called. A share of clones is missing; checked studies link under half to unresolved V genes, and the rest is unexplained. V, J and clone size derive from that table, while D and trimming were established from the DNA sequence. Here the sample has 2,500,000 or so clones; 90% to 95% occur a single time. The ten largest clones capture 0.35% to 0.45% of the sample.

The sample was naive CD4+ T cells from PBMCs. Reading the label with the study, this specimen's cell subset or site is: CD45RA+ positively selected. The sequence was collected from a man in his late teens or twenties in good health. Some clones in this sample may be carry-over from other donors' samples.

The CDR3 is CASSFLPMNTEAFF. The nucleotide sequence reads as follows: TGTGCCAGCAGCTTTTTACCGATGAACACTGAAGCTTTCTTT. The V gene is TRBV5-6 and the J gene is TRBJ1-1, with an unclear D gene assignment. Trimming at the junction amounts to 2 bases on V and 0 bases on J, and the germline ends lie 8 bases apart. CDR3 length: 14 amino acids, cysteine to phenylalanine. CDR3 DNA only is kept here, 42 bases in frame from base 1. CDR1 is given as SGHDT and CDR2 as YYEEEE, both from the germline V gene.